The 5 T cell receptor beta chains below come from one sample, sequenced in a study of technical replicates of blood from several donors. Sequenced by immunoSEQ multiplex PCR; TCRdb stores in-frame clones only, minus some. The sample holds tens of thousands of clones, roughly 98% seen once. Sequencing was done on a sample of T cells isolated from PBMCs. These receptors were collected from a human donor in good health.

The J gene is TRBJ2-7, the V gene TRBV5-4, with D maybe TRBD1 (5 bases). The germline gives CDR1 SGHNT, CDR2 YYREEE (reference sequence). The CDR3 runs 13 residues. With 4 bases removed from V and 9 bases from J, the gap between germline ends came to 17 bases. CDR3 in DNA: TGTGCCAGCAGCCCTGGACACCTGCCGGGGCAGTACTTC. As protein: CASSPGHLPGQYF.

The CDR3 sequence is CARGQGAVADTQYF. The CDR3 DNA follows: TGTGCCAGGGGCCAGGGCGCAGTCGCAGATACGCAGTATTTT. The chain combines TRBV2 with TRBJ2-3; a weak D match, TRBD1 (5 bases). Deletions cut 9 bases from V and 4 bases from J, with 17 bases between. This CDR3 contains 14 residues. The V gene's germline CDR1 is SNHLY and CDR2 FYNNEI.

V and J are TRBV7-9 and TRBJ1-1; D gene uncertain. Germline CDR1 and CDR2: SEHNR and FQNEAQ (reference sequence). V dropped 10 bases and J dropped 4 bases, with 16 bases sitting between them. The CDR3 has 13 amino acids. CDR3 residues: CATSRGQPTEAFF. Here the CDR3 DNA reads TGTGCCACTAGCCGAGGGCAGCCCACTGAAGCTTTCTTT.

The chain combines TRBV11-1 with TRBJ2-7; D might be TRBD2 (5 bases). The V end lost 4 bases, the J end lost 1 base, and 11 bases lay between the germline ends. CDR3 length: 14 amino acids. Germline CDR1 is SGHAT and CDR2 is FQDESV (reference sequence). The CDR3 here is CASSSSTGSYEQYF. CDR3 DNA: TGTGCCAGCAGCTCTTCCACGGGGTCCTACGAGCAGTACTTC.

The chain couples TRBV6-1 to TRBJ2-7, with D possibly TRBD2 on 5 matching bases. The germline V gene has CDR1 MNHNS and CDR2 SASEGT. Deletions cut 2 bases from V and 1 base from J, with 15 bases between. This CDR3 region has 16 residues. The CDR3 reads CASSERVGGNSYEQYF. CDR3 bases: TGTGCCAGCAGTGAACGAGTAGGAGGAAATTCCTACGAGCAGTACTTC.